The TCR beta chain under discussion was sequenced for a study of blood T cell repertoires in COVID-19. Looking at the study overall: Samples came from the United States, Italy and Spain, spanning acute and convalescent COVID-19. PBMCs, B-cell-depleted T cells, or T cells provided the cDNA or gDNA that made up the material.

In the authors' methods: Nucleated cell counts were estimated from reference gene primer amplification. The repertoire was sequenced with immunoSEQ multiplex PCR; TCRdb's copy has only in-frame clones and lacks some. V and J calls and clone size come straight from that table; D and trimming were deduced from the DNA. Among a few hundred thousand clones, 85% to 90% were seen once, and the ten largest hold roughly 6%. CDR3 length equals 14 residues. Trimming cost V 2 bases and J 7 bases, with 12 bases left between them. The germline CDR1 and CDR2 sequences are SGHNT and YYREEE (reference sequence). Sequencing input: peripheral blood. The chain combines TRBV5-4 with TRBJ2-2; D possibly corresponds to TRBD2 (5 bases). The clonotype originates from a woman in her fifties or sixties with COVID-19, enrolled during active disease. The CDR3: CASSFGGFGGELFF. For the CDR3, the DNA is TGTGCCAGCAGCTTTGGCGGGTTTGGCGGGGAGCTGTTTTTT.